This passage covers 21 T cell receptor beta chains from one sample sequenced in a study of blood T cell repertoires in COVID-19. Profiling relied on immunoSEQ multiplex PCR, and the TCRdb table lists in-frame clones only, not all of them. The sample shows 200,000 to 250,000 clones, around nine tenths of them seen only once. Sample: peripheral blood. The source of these receptors is a man aged 55 to 69 who had recovered from COVID-19.

In this sample, this clone turned up once. The J gene is TRBJ1-4, the V gene TRBV4-1; TRBD1 might be the D (6 bases). The CDR3 runs 16 residues. Germline V CDR1 and CDR2: MGHRA, YSYEKL. Trimming cost V 2 bases and J 4 bases, with 14 bases left between them. In DNA form, the CDR3 reads TGCGCCAGCAGCCAATGGGGAGGGGGAGTTAATGAAAAACTGTTTTTT. Translated: CASSQWGGGVNEKLFF.

This chain connects TRBV6-5 to TRBJ2-1, with unresolved D. This CDR3 has 11 residues. Looked up from germline, CDR1 is MNHEY and CDR2 is SVGAGI. Trimming pared 6 bases from V and 5 bases from J, leaving 5 bases between. The CDR3 DNA sequence: TGTGCCAGCAGCTTTAACAATGAGCAGTTCTTC. Translating gives CASSFNNEQFF.

V is TRBV5-5 and J is TRBJ2-1; TRBD2 is a possible D gene (6 bases). Germline CDR1 and CDR2: SGHKS and YYEKEE (reference sequence). V was shortened by 4 bases and J by 2 bases, with 16 bases between the two germline ends. This CDR3 is built from 16 residues. The CDR3 nucleotides are TGTGCCAGCAGCGGGGCCACGGGGGTGGCCTACAATGAGCAGTTCTTC. Encoded protein: CASSGATGVAYNEQFF.

The chain combines TRBV6-5 with TRBJ2-7; 10 bases line up with TRBD1. Per germline, CDR1 MNHEY and CDR2 SVGAGI. The trim removed 6 bases at V and 5 bases at J, leaving 7 bases unmatched. This CDR3 is 14 amino acids long. The DNA of the CDR3 is TGTGCCAGCAGGGGACAGGGGAAGGTTGACGAGCAGTACTTC. This gives the protein CASRGQGKVDEQYF.

The chain carries TRBV5-1 and TRBJ1-6; 7 positions agree with TRBD1. V was clipped by 5 bases and J by 7 bases; unmatched bases: 6. From germline, CDR1 is SGHRS and CDR2 YFSETQ. The CDR3 consists of 14 residues. This chain's CDR3 is CASSSGGPNSPLHF. CDR3 nucleotide sequence: TGCGCCAGCAGTTCAGGGGGACCGAATTCACCCCTCCACTTT.

This clone has only a few counts. V is TRBV2 and J is TRBJ1-3; possible D gene TRBD1, 5 bases. Between the trimmed V and J ends, which lost 10 bases and 0 bases, there was a span of 13 bases. This CDR3 is built from 14 residues. Germline CDR1 and CDR2: SNHLY and FYNNEI. The CDR3 protein is CATLTVLSGNTIYF. The CDR3 nucleotides are TGTGCCACCTTGACAGTACTCTCTGGAAACACCATATATTTT.

This clone was recorded a few times. This chain connects TRBV7-9 to TRBJ2-5; 9 nucleotides agree with TRBD2. The CDR3 loop spans 16 amino acids. Germline CDR1 reads SEHNR; CDR2 reads FQNEAQ (reference sequence). V shed 5 bases and J 4 bases; nucleotides not matched to a gene: 11. The CDR3 coding sequence is TGTGCCAGCAGCCCATCGGGGCGGGGGGGCCGAGAGACCCAGTACTTC. Encoded protein: CASSPSGRGGRETQYF.

The rearrangement uses TRBV5-1 and TRBJ2-3; TRBD2 matches 8 bases. The CDR3 runs 17 residues. V dropped 4 bases and J dropped 3; count of bases not matched to a gene: 13. In germline, CDR1 is SGHRS, CDR2 YFSETQ. The CDR3 bases are TGCGCCAGCAGCCCGGGGGGGGCTTCCCCTGGTACAGATACGCAGTATTTT. This encodes CASSPGGASPGTDTQYF. The full variable domain, completed using reference TRBV5-1 and TRBJ2-3, is KAGVTQTPRYLIKTRGQQVTLSCSPISGHRSVSWYQQTPGQGLQFLFEYFSETQRNKGNFPGRFSGRQFSNSRSEMNVSTLELGDSALYLCASSPGGASPGTDTQYFGPGTRLTVL.

The V and J genes are TRBV27 and TRBJ2-7; the match to TRBD2 covers 9 bases. The V segment lost 4 bases and the J segment 3 bases; nucleotides outside the gene matches: 13. This CDR3 has 17 amino acids. Per germline, CDR1 MNHEY and CDR2 SMNVEV (reference sequence). The CDR3 coding sequence is TGTGCCAGCAGTTCTATTCGTCTAGCGGGGAAACGCTACGAGCAGTACTTC. Translation: CASSSIRLAGKRYEQYF.

The J gene is TRBJ1-6, the V gene TRBV4-1, with TRBD1 as a possible D gene (5 bases). Germline V gene lookup returns CDR1 MGHRA and CDR2 YSYEKL. V was shortened by 1 base and J by 6 bases, with 10 bases between the two germline ends. The CDR3 loop spans 15 amino acids. The CDR3 nucleotides are TGCGCCAGCAGCCAAGTCCCTGACAGTAATTCACCCCTCCACTTT. Its translation: CASSQVPDSNSPLHF.

The chain employs TRBV7-9 and TRBJ1-2; D is unresolved. This CDR3 is built from 14 residues. V was cut by 1 base and J by 1 base, with 7 bases left in between. Germline CDR1 is SEHNR and CDR2 is FQNEAQ (reference sequence). The CDR3 DNA reads TGTGCCAGCAGCTTAGGGCGGAATAACTATGGCTACACCTTC. Its translation is CASSLGRNNYGYTF.

As regards this clone: The same CDR3 also results from other DNA sequences found in this sample. The rearrangement links TRBV20-1 to TRBJ2-7; D gene uncertain. Trimming took off 6 bases at V and 4 bases at J, with 10 bases between the two ends. The CDR3 consists of 11 residues. In germline, CDR1 is DFQATT, CDR2 SNEGSKA (reference sequence). In DNA form, the CDR3 reads TGCAGTGCACCCCGCGAATACGAGCAGTACTTC. As protein: CSAPREYEQYF.

The V call is TRBV15, the J call TRBJ2-4; the match to TRBD1 covers 8 bases. Looked up from germline, CDR1 is LNHNV and CDR2 is YYDKDF (reference sequence). The CDR3 covers 16 residues. J lost 1 base, V lost 5 bases, and 7 bases had no gene match. This CDR3 reads CATSAGDRQAKNIQYF. The CDR3 bases are TGTGCCACCAGCGCAGGGGACAGGCAGGCCAAAAACATTCAGTACTTC.

The genes are TRBV6-5 and TRBJ2-4; D call uncertain. The CDR3 consists of 16 residues. Germline CDR1 MNHEY, CDR2 SVGAGI. Trimming stripped 0 bases from V and 0 bases from J, with 9 bases between. The chain's CDR3 is CASSYSSLLAKNIQYF. The CDR3 DNA follows: TGTGCCAGCAGTTACTCGAGCCTCCTAGCCAAAAACATTCAGTACTTC.

This chain links TRBV27 with TRBJ1-2, with 9 bases that match TRBD1. V lost 3 bases, J lost 4 bases, and 3 bases stayed unmatched. Germline lookup yields CDR1 MNHEY and CDR2 SMNVEV (reference sequence). There are 14 residues in the CDR3. This CDR3 reads CASSFRQGGYGYTF. The CDR3 DNA reads as TGTGCCAGCAGTTTTCGACAGGGGGGCTATGGCTACACCTTC.

This chain connects TRBV18 to TRBJ2-2; 9 nucleotides line up with TRBD1. V dropped 6 bases and J dropped 2; count of bases not matched to a gene: 1. This CDR3 is 14 amino acids long. Per the germline V gene, CDR1 is KGHSH and CDR2 is LQKENI. Here the CDR3 reads CASSGQGNTGELFF. For the CDR3, the DNA is TGTGCCAGCTCGGGACAGGGAAACACCGGGGAGCTGTTTTTT. Combining the CDR3 with reference TRBV18 and TRBJ2-2 gives the whole variable domain NAGVMQNPRHLVRRRGQEARLRCSPMKGHSHVYWYRQLPEEGLKFMVYLQKENIIDESGMPKERFSAEFPKEGPSILRIQQVVRGDSAAYFCASSGQGNTGELFFGEGSRLTVL.

The chain has TRBV12-3 or TRBV12-4 and TRBJ2-3; TRBD2 might be the D (5 bases). V dropped 5 bases and J dropped 4 bases, with 7 bases sitting between them. The CDR3 length is 12 residues. The CDR3 DNA is TGTGCCAGCAGTCCCGGGGCAGATACGCAGTATTTT. This sequence encodes CASSPGADTQYF.

This clone has a handful of counts. The chain recombines TRBV19 with TRBJ1-5, with 9 bases aligning to TRBD1. The CDR3 length is 15 residues. Looked up from germline, CDR1 is LNHDA and CDR2 is SQIVND (reference sequence). The V segment lost 4 bases and the J segment 7 bases; nucleotides outside the gene matches: 8. DNA for the CDR3: TGTGCCAGTAGTACCTCCGGGACAGGGAACCAGCCCCAGCATTTT. It codes for CASSTSGTGNQPQHF. The full variable domain, completed using reference TRBV19 and TRBJ1-5, is DGGITQSPKYLFRKEGQNVTLSCEQNLNHDAMYWYRQDPGQGLRLIYYSQIVNDFQKGDIAEGYSVSREKKESFPLTVTSAQKNPTAFYLCASSTSGTGNQPQHFGDGTRLSIL.

The chain couples TRBV7-2 to TRBJ1-2; unclear D gene. Germline CDR1 SGHTA, CDR2 FQGNSA. The CDR3 has 13 amino acids. Trimming cost V 4 bases and J 4 bases, with 10 bases left between them. CDR3 sequence: CASSSDWSYGYTF. CDR3 DNA: TGTGCCAGCAGCTCGGACTGGAGCTATGGCTACACCTTC.

The rearrangement joins TRBV2 to TRBJ1-1, with D tentatively TRBD1 (5 bases). Germline V gene data show CDR1 as SNHLY and CDR2 as FYNNEI. Trimming pared 8 bases from V and 7 bases from J, leaving 11 bases between. The CDR3 spans 11 residues. CDR3 in amino acids: CASRAGGEAFF. In DNA, the CDR3 is TGTGCCAGCCGAGCCGGGGGTGAAGCTTTCTTT.

This clone was recorded a few times. V gene TRBV19 combines with J gene TRBJ1-5; no clear D gene. Germline CDR1 is LNHDA and CDR2 is SQIVND (reference sequence). Trimming stripped 6 bases from V and 2 bases from J, with 14 bases between. The CDR3 length is 15 residues. The CDR3 spells CASRPDGVGNQPQHF. The CDR3 DNA sequence: TGTGCCAGTAGACCCGACGGGGTCGGCAATCAGCCCCAGCATTTT.